This T cell receptor beta chain was recorded in a study of human T cells and chemical hapten exposure. Study-level information: An area of 2 cm by approximately 2 cm on upper inner arm skin received 2% DPC for sensitization. Patients having alopecia areata, totalis or universalis were mostly female. Per-sample TCR yield variability stemmed mainly from small pooled library volume differences.

This CDR3 region has 14 residues. V was cut by 4 bases and J by 5 bases, with 14 bases left in between. Germline assignment: CDR1 KGHSH and CDR2 LQKENI. Time point meaning: patch test 3, about 24 weeks after DPC sensitization. Treatment: therapeutic diphenylcyclopropenone sensitization with weekly scalp DPC. Broader study findings: Donors' alopecia may make their immune response differ from healthy people's.

At least ten counts were recorded for this clonotype. Its antigen is not known. TCRdb processed the RACE reads anew with MiXCR; each CDR3 protein has one entry. The sample includes tens of thousands of distinct CDR3 sequences, roughly a tenth seen only once; the top ten take around 1.1%. The source is a woman in her thirties with alopecia areata. Some clones in this sample may be carry-over from other donors' samples. This sample comprised whole blood, obtained in connection with sensitization to the hapten diphenylcyclopropenone (DPC). This chain links TRBV18 with TRBJ1-2; possible D gene TRBD1, 5 bases. In nucleotides, the CDR3 is TGTGCCAGCTCACTAGGGGCAGGGATGTATGGCTACACCTTC. It translates to CASSLGAGMYGYTF.